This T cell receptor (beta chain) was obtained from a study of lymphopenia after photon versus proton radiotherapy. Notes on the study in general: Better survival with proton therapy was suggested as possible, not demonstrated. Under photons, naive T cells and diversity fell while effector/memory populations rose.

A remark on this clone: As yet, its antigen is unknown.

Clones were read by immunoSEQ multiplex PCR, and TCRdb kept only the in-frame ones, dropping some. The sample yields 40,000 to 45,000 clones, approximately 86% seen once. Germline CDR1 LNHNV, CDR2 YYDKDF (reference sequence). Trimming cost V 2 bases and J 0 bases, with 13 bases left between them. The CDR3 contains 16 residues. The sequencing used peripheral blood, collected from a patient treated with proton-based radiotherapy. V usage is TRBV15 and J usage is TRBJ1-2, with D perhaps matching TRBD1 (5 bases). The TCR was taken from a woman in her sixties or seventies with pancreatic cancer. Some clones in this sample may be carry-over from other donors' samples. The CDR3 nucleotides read TGTGCCACCAGCAGATCCCGGACAACCACTAACTATGGCTACACCTTC. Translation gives CATSRSRTTTNYGYTF.